This T cell receptor beta chain was recovered during a study of blood T cell repertoires in COVID-19. This clone was recorded only once. The method was immunoSEQ multiplex PCR; TCRdb's version includes in-frame clones alone and lacks a portion of them. The sample lists more than 200,000 clones; about 88% were seen once. The V and J ends lost 2 bases and 0 bases respectively, with 8 bases between them. The V gene's germline CDR1 is MNHNY and CDR2 SVGAGI (reference sequence). This CDR3 comprises 15 residues. The TCR comes from a middle-aged woman who had recovered from COVID-19. Sequenced input: peripheral blood. V usage is TRBV6-6 and J usage is TRBJ1-3; D is undetermined. The CDR3 DNA is TGTGCCAGCAGTTACGTCGCGGCCTCTGGAAACACCATATATTTT. Encoded protein: CASSYVAASGNTIYF.